This T cell receptor beta chain was profiled in a study of blood T cell repertoires in COVID-19. About the research overall: T cells, B-cell-depleted T cells, or PBMCs supplied cDNA or gDNA.

As originally analysed: Quantification of nucleated cells was approximated via reference gene primer amplification. This table comes from immunoSEQ multiplex PCR, and its TCRdb copy is limited to in-frame clones, with some not included. The V and J calls and the clone size are those of that table, but D and trimming were determined from the DNA. The sample shows 190,000 or so clones, around 86% of them seen only once. Germline assignment: CDR1 SGHNT and CDR2 YYREEE (reference sequence). The CDR3 runs to 14 residues. V was trimmed by 4 bases and J by 5 bases, leaving 15 bases between them. V and J are TRBV5-4 and TRBJ1-2; possibly TRBD1 for D (5 bases). The sequence was obtained from a man in his forties with active or convalescent COVID-19. The specimen sequenced was peripheral blood. The CDR3, as DNA: TGTGCCAGCAGCGTCGGGACTGTTAGGTATGGCTACACCTTC. Translated, it gives CASSVGTVRYGYTF.